Listed here are 11 T cell receptor beta chains from one sample, sequenced in a study of T cells in Graves' hyperthyroidism and ophthalmopathy. There were TCR beta CDR3 regions amplified from RNA transcripts. First-round RT-PCR targeting the TCR CDR3 was performed with the HTBI primer set. One entry per CDR3 protein results from TCRdb running MiXCR on the multiplex PCR reads. Of under 300,000 distinct CDR3 sequences listed, 20% to 30% are singletons. The sequencing input was blood. These receptors were obtained from a man between 40 and 49 years old with Graves' hyperthyroidism that later progressed to Graves' ophthalmopathy.

In this sample, this clonotype turned up many times. The chain is built from TRBV28 and TRBJ2-5; TRBD1 matches 9 bases. J lost 5 bases, V lost 3 bases, and 10 bases had no gene match. Germline assignment: CDR1 MDHEN and CDR2 SYDVKM. This CDR3 has 16 residues. The CDR3 is CASSFTGQGDLETQYF. DNA for the CDR3: TGTGCCAGCAGTTTTACGGGACAGGGAGATTTGGAGACCCAGTACTTC.

The table lists this clonotype with many counts. The chain joins TRBV25-1 to TRBJ1-1, with a possible D match to TRBD1 (5 bases). Germline CDR1 MGHDK, CDR2 SYGVNS. V gave up 3 bases and J gave up 7 bases, with 12 bases separating them. CDR3 length equals 13 residues. CDR3 DNA sequence: TGTGCCAGCAGTGAGGGACGGCGGGGTGAAGCTTTCTTT. Its translation: CASSEGRRGEAFF.

This clonotype was counted many times. The V and J genes are TRBV29-1 and TRBJ1-1; the D is unclear. The V end was cut by 4 bases, the J end by 11 bases, with 11 bases between. Germline V CDR1 and CDR2: SQVTM, ANQGSEA. The CDR3 is made up of 10 amino acids. The CDR3 DNA reads as TGCAGCGTTGGAGACGGGAGGGCTTTCTTT. The encoded protein is CSVGDGRAFF. The full variable domain, completed using reference TRBV29-1 and TRBJ1-1, is SAVISQKPSRDICQRGTSLTIQCQVDSQVTMMFWYRQQPGQSLTLIATANQGSEATYESGFVIDKFPISRPNLTFSTLTVSNMSPEDSSIYLCSVGDGRAFFGQGTRLTVV.

This clonotype was seen ten or more times. CDR3 in amino acids: CASSLHMSGSSGNTIYF. The CDR3 DNA sequence: TGTGCCAGCAGCTTACACATGTCAGGGAGCTCTGGAAACACCATATATTTT. V is TRBV7-8 and J is TRBJ1-3; D is possibly TRBD1 (5 bases). Germline assignment: CDR1 SGHVS and CDR2 FQNEAQ. V was cut by 2 bases and J by 0 bases, with 14 bases left in between. The CDR3 covers 17 residues.

This rearrangement joins TRBV25-1 to TRBJ1-2; D gene ambiguous. CDR1 MGHDK and CDR2 SYGVNS come from the germline V gene. The CDR3 loop spans 15 amino acids. V shed 1 base and J shed 4 bases, with 13 bases lying between them. The CDR3 reads CASSEFGDSVYGYTF. CDR3 in DNA: TGTGCCAGCAGTGAATTTGGGGATTCTGTCTATGGCTACACCTTC.

This clonotype appeared many times. CDR3 residues: CASSLTQGAEAFF. DNA of the CDR3: TGTGCCAGCAGCTTGACCCAGGGGGCTGAAGCTTTCTTT. The genes are TRBV11-2 and TRBJ1-1; 7 bases line up with TRBD1. Germline V lookup: CDR1 SGHAT, CDR2 FQNNGV. The CDR3 runs 13 residues. The V and J ends lost 3 bases and 6 bases, in that order; junction bases with no gene match: 4. The full variable domain, in which reference TRBV11-2 and TRBJ1-1 provide the parts outside the CDR3, is EAGVAQSPRYKIIEKRQSVAFWCNPISGHATLYWYQQILGQGPKLLIQFQNNGVVDDSQLPKDRFSAERLKGVDSTLKIQPAKLEDSAVYLCASSLTQGAEAFFGQGTRLTVV.

This clonotype was seen at least ten times. The chain combines TRBV27 with TRBJ1-1; D gene uncertain. The CDR3 consists of 15 residues. The V and J ends lost 3 bases and 2 bases respectively, with 13 bases between them. In germline, CDR1 is MNHEY, CDR2 SMNVEV (reference sequence). In DNA form, the CDR3 reads TGTGCCAGCAGTTTCAGAGGGATATCAAACACTGAAGCTTTCTTT. Its translation is CASSFRGISNTEAFF.

This clonotype was counted many times. This chain links TRBV12-3 or TRBV12-4 with TRBJ2-7; a possible D gene is TRBD2 (5 bases). The CDR3 has 18 residues. Trimming pared 3 bases from V and 4 bases from J, leaving 25 bases between. This CDR3 is CASSFREPSFTRIYEQYF. The DNA of the CDR3 is TGTGCCAGCAGTTTCCGCGAACCTTCCTTCACTAGGATATACGAGCAGTACTTC.

V gene TRBV6-2 or TRBV6-3 combines with J gene TRBJ2-7; TRBD2 matches at 7 bases. Trimming cost V 10 bases and J 1 base; bases outside gene matches: 13. CDR1 MNHEY and CDR2 SVGEGT come from the germline V gene. CDR3 length: 15 residues. The DNA for the CDR3 is TGTGCCACCACAGTCCCGGAGCGGGAATCCTACGAGCAGTACTTC. This encodes CATTVPERESYEQYF.

This clonotype showed up many times. The chain uses TRBV27 and TRBJ2-5; tentatively, D is TRBD2 (6 bases). Germline V gives CDR1 MNHEY, CDR2 SMNVEV (reference sequence). This CDR3 contains 14 residues. Deletions cut 6 bases from V and 9 bases from J, with 20 bases between. The CDR3 loop is CASSSLGEERSQYF. For the CDR3, the DNA is TGTGCCAGCAGCTCACTAGGGGAGGAGAGGTCCCAGTACTTC.

This clonotype was counted a single time. A much more abundant neighbour one base away suggests this may be a read error. This rearrangement joins TRBV13 to TRBJ2-4; no definite D call. There are 12 residues in the CDR3. Germline V CDR1 and CDR2: PRHDT, FYEKMQ (reference sequence). The CDR3 nucleotides are TGTGCCATCAGCCCCGGTAAAAACATTCAGTACTTC. Its translation: CAISPGKNIQYF.